A selection of T cell receptor beta chains follows, all from one sample in a study of CXCR3-negative and CXCR3-positive naive CD8 T cells. With the 5' RACE reads reprocessed, TCRdb shows one record per CDR3 protein and no DNA. This table holds roughly 6,000 distinct CDR3 sequences. Sequencing was done on a sample of naive CXCR3+ CD8+ T cells from blood. These receptor sequences come from a human donor in good health. Some clones in this sample may be carry-over from other donors' samples. Both conserved end residues are part of each CDR3. Clone size appears in some rows only: once, few, many, or a class for an expanded clone.

TRBJ1-5 TRBV15 medium-sized CATSRDFGAISNQPQHF
TRBJ2-1 TRBV6-2/TRBV6-3 medium-sized CASSPGPYPPRFF
TRBJ2-5 TRBV29-1 - CSVDTEMRQETQYF
TRBJ1-1 TRBV20-1 - CSARDGTGLLNTEAFF
TRBJ2-7 TRBV29-1 - CSVAGQGTPYEQYF
TRBJ2-1 TRBV20-1 - CSAHPGDTTYNEQFF
TRBJ2-5 TRBV29-1 - CSVEDLGAQETQYF
TRBJ2-7 TRBV18 medium-sized CASSPGVPRDYEQYF
TRBJ2-1 TRBV20-1 - CSARGEGRAPYNEQFF
TRBJ1-1 TRBV6-2/TRBV6-3 medium-sized CASSRGLGESEAFF
TRBJ2-1 TRBV29-1 medium-sized CSVGGGRARFYEQFF
TRBJ2-7 TRBV13 - CASSHRTREQYF
TRBJ2-1 TRBV29-1 medium-sized CSALGTSYNEQFF
TRBJ2-7 TRBV11-3 medium-sized CASSLAAPYEQYF
TRBJ2-3 TRBV7-2 medium-sized CASSLNRGTSTDTQYF
TRBJ2-2 TRBV6-5 - CASRETGTSNTGELFF
TRBJ1-6 TRBV7-9 - CASSWDGTNSPLHF